This T cell receptor (beta chain) came from a study of T-cell memory formation after mild COVID-19. Study results and limitations: Chiefly within CM and EM were the contracting CD4+ clones; CD8+ ones were within EMRA.

About this clonotype: Its target is not known.

V shed 5 bases and J shed 5 bases, with 15 bases lying between them. This CDR3 spans 14 amino acids. Per germline, CDR1 SEHNR and CDR2 FQNEAQ (reference sequence). In TCRdb, the 5' RACE reads were re-called with MiXCR into one record per CDR3 protein. The profile shows 70,000 to 100,000 distinct CDR3 sequences, about 13% of them singletons. The source of this sequence is an adult woman who had mild COVID-19 (a few samples of this study predate the infection). Cell type and time point are not known. The chain has TRBV7-9 and TRBJ2-5; the D gene is possibly TRBD2 (6 bases). Sequencing was carried out using PBMCs or a T cell subset sorted from them (not recorded which). The CDR3 sequence: CASSARRAGETQYF. The DNA of the CDR3 is TGTGCCAGCAGCGCAAGACGGGCGGGGGAGACCCAGTACTTC. The variable domain in full, with the rest retrieved from reference TRBV7-9 and TRBJ2-5, is DTGVSQNPRHKITKRGQNVTFRCDPISEHNRLYWYRQTLGQGPEFLTYFQNEAQLEKSRLLSDRFSAERPKGSFSTLEIQRTEQGDSAMYLCASSARRAGETQYFGPGTRLLVL.